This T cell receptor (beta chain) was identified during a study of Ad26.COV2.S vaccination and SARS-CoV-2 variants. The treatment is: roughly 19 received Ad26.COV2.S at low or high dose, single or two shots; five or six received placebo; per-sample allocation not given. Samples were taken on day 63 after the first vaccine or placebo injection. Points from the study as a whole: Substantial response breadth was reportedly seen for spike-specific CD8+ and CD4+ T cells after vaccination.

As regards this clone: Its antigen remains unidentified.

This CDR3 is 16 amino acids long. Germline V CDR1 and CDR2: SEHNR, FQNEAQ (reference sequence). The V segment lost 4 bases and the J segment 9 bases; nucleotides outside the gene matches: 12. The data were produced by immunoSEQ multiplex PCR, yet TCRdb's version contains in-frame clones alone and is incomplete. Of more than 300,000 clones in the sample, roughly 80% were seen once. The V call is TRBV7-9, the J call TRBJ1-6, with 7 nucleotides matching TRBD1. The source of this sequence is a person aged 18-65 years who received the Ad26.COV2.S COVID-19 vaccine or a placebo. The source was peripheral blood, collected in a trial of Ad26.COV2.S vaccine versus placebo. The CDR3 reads CASSWVRQGGSSPLHF. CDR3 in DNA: TGTGCCAGCAGCTGGGTCCGACAGGGAGGGAGTTCACCCCTCCACTTT.